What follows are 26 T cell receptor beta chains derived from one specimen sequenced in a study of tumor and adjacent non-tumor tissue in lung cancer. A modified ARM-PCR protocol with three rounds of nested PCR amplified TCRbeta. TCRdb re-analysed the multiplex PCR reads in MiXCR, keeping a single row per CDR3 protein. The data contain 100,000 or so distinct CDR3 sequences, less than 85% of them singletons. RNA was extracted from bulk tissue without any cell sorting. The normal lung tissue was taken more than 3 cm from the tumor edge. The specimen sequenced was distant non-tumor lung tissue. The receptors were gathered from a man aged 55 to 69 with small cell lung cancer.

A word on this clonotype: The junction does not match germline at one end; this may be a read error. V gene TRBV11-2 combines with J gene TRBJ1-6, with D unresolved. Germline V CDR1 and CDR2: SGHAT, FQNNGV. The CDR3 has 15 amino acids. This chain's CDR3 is CASNLEGPDYSPLDF. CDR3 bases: TGCGCCAGCAACTTAGAAGGGCCCGACTATTCACCCCTCGACTTT. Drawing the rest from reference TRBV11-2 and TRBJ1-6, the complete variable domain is EAGVAQSPRYKIIEKRQSVAFWCNPISGHATLYWYQQILGQGPKLLIQFQNNGVVDDSQLPKDRFSAERLKGVDSTLKIQPAKLEDSAVYLCASNLEGPDYSPLDFGNGTRLTVT.

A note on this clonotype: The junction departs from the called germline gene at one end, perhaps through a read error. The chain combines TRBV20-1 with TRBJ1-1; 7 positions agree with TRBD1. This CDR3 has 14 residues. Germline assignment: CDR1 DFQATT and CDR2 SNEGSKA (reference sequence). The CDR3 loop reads CSTGRGQTNTEAFF. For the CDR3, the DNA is TGTAGTACTGGGAGGGGACAGACGAACACTGAAGCTTTCTTT.

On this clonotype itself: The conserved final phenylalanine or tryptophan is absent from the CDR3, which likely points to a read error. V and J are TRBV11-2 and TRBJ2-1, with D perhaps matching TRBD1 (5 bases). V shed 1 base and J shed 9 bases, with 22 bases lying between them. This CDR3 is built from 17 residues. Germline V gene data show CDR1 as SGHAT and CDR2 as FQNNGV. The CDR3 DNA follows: TGTGCCAGCAGCTTAGTGACAGCCCAGAGCTCCTGCATTGAGCAGTTCTCC. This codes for CASSLVTAQSSCIEQFS.

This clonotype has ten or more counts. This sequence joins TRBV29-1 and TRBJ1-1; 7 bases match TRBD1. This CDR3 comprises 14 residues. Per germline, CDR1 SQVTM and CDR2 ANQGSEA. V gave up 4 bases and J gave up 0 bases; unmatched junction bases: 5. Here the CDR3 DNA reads TGCAGCGTTGGCCCGACAGGGCTGAACACTGAAGCTTTCTTT. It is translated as CSVGPTGLNTEAFF.

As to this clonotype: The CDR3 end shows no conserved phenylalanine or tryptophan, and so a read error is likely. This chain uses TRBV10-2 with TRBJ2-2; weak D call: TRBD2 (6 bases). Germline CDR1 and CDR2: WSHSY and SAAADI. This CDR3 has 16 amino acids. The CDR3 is CASSVRAGTNTGELFS. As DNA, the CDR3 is TGCGCCAGTAGTGTCCGAGCGGGTACGAACACCGGGGAGCTGTTTTCT.

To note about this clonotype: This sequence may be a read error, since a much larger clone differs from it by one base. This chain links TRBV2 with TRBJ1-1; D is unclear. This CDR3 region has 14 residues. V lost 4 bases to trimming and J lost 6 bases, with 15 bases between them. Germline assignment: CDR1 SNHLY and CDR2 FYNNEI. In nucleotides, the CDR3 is TGTGCCAGCAGTGTGAATGGCAAGGGAGCTGAAGCTTTCTTT. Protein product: CASSVNGKGAEAFF.

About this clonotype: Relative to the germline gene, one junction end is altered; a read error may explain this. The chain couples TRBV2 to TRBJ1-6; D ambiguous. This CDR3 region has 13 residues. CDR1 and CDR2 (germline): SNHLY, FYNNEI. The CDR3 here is CASTGYRDSPHHF. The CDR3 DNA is TGTGCAAGCACCGGATATAGGGATTCACCCCACCACTTC.

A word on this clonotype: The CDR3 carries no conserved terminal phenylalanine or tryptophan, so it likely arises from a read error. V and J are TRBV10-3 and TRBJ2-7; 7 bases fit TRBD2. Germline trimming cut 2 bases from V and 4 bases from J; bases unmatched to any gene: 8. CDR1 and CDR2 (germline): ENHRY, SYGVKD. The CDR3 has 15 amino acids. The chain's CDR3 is CAISEGTSGIYEQYG. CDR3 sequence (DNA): TGTGCCATCAGTGAGGGGACCAGCGGGATTTACGAGCAGTACGGC.

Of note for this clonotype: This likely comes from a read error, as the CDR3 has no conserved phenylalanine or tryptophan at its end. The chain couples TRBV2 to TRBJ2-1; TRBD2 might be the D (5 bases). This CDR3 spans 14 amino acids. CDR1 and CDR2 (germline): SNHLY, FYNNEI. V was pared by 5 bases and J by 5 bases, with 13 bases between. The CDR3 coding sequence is TGTGCCAGCAGTAACTCTAGCCATAACAATGAGCAGTTCCTC. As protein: CASSNSSHNNEQFL.

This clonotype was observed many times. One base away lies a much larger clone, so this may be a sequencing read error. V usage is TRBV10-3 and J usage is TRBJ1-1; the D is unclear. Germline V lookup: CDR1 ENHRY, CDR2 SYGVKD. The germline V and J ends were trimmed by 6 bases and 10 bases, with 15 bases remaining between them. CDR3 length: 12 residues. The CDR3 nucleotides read TGTGCCATCAGCCGAGAGGGCGCTGGAGCTTTCTTT. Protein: CAISREGAGAFF.

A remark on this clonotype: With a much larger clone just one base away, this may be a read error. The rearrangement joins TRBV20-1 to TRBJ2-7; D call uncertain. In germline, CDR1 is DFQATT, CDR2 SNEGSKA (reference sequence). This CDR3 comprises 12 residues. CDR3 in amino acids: CTATDTQYGQYF. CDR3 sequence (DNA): TGCACTGCTACAGACACACAATACGGGCAGTACTTC.

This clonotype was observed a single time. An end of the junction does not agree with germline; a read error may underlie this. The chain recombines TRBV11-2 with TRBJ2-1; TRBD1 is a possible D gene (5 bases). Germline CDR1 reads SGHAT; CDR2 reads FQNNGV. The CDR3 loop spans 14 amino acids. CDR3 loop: CARSLEAGLVEQIF. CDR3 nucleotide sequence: TGTGCCAGGAGCTTAGAGGCAGGGTTGGTAGAGCAGATCTTC.

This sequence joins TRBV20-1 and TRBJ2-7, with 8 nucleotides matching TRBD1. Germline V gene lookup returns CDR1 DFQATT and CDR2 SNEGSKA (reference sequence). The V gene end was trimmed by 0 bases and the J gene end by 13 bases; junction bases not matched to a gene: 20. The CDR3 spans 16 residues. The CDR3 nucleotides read TGCAGTGCTAGAGATCGGGACAGGCTTATCACCGACGAACATTACTTC. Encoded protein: CSARDRDRLITDEHYF.

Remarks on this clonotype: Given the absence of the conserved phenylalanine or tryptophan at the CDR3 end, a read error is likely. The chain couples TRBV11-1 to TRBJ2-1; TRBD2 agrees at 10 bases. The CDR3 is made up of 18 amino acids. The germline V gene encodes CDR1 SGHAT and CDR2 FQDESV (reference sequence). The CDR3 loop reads CAGSSESRASGSGNEQFL. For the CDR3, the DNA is TGTGCCGGCAGCTCAGAATCGAGGGCTAGCGGGAGTGGTAATGAGCAGTTCCTC.

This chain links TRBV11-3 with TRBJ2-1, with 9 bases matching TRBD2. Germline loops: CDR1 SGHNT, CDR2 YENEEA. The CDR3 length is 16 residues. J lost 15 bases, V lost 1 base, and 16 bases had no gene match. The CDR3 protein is CASSLGSSGIDNTLFF. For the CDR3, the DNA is TGTGCCAGCAGCTTAGGTTCTAGCGGGATTGACAATACGCTGTTCTTC.

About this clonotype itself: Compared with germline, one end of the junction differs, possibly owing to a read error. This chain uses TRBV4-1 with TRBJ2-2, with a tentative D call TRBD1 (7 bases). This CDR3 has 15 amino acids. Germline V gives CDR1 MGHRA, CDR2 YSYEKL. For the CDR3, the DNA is TGCGCCAGCAGTAGCAGGGGGGCCTATACAGGGAAGCTTTTTTTT. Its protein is CASSSRGAYTGKLFF.

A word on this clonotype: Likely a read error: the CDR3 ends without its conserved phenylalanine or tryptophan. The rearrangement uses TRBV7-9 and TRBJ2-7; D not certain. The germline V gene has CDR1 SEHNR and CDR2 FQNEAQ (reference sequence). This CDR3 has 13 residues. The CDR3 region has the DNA TGTGCCAGCAGCCCCCTCCCGGGCCACGAACAGTACTAC. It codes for CASSPLPGHEQYY.

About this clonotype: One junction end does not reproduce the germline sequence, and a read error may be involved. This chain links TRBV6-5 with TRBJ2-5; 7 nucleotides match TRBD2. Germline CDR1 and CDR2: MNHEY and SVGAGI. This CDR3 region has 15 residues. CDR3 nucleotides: TGTGCCAGGAGTTACTCGGGGGGTATGGAAGAGACCCAGTACTTC. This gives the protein CARSYSGGMEETQYF.

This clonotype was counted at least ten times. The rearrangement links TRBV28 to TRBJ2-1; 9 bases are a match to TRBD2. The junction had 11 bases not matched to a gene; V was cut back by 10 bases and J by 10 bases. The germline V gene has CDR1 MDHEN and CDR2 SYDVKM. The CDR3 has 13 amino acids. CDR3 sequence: CATRTSDEGEQFF. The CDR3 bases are TGTGCCACCAGGACTAGCGACGAGGGGGAGCAGTTCTTC.

CDR3 residues: CASSLDSGRSYEQYV. The CDR3 nucleotides are TGTGCCAGCAGCTTAGACAGCGGGAGATCCTATGAGCAGTACGTC. The rearrangement uses TRBV11-2 and TRBJ2-7; 8 positions agree with TRBD2. The germline CDR1 and CDR2 sequences are SGHAT and FQNNGV. The CDR3 extends over 15 amino acids.

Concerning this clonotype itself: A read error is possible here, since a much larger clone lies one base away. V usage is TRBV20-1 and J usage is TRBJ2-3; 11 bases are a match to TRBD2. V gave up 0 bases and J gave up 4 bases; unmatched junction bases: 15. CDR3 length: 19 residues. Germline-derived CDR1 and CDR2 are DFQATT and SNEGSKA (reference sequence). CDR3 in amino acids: CSARDGSPTSGTGADTQYF. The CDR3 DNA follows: TGCAGTGCTAGAGATGGGTCCCCGACTAGCGGGACTGGAGCAGATACGCAGTATTTT.

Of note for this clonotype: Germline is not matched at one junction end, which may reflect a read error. CDR3 sequence (DNA): TGTGCCAGCAGTTTAAGAAGGGACAGCTCCCTCACCGGGGACCTGTTTTTT. Translated, it gives CASSLRRDSSLTGDLFF. This chain connects TRBV28 to TRBJ2-2; 7 positions agree with TRBD1. Germline CDR1 MDHEN, CDR2 SYDVKM. The CDR3 covers 17 residues.

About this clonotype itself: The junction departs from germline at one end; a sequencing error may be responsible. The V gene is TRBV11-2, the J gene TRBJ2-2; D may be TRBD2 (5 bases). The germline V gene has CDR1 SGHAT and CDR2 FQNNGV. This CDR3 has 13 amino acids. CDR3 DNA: TGTGCCAGCACCCTAGAGTCGGCCGGGGAGCTGCTTTTT. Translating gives CASTLESAGELLF.

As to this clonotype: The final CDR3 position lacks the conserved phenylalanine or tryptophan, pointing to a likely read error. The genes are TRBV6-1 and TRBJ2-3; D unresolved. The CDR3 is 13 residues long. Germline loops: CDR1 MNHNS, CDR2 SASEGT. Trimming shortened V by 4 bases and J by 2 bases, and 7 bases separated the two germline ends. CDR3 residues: CASSVPSTDTQYL. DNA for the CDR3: TGTGCCAGCAGTGTCCCTTCCACAGATACGCAGTATTTA.

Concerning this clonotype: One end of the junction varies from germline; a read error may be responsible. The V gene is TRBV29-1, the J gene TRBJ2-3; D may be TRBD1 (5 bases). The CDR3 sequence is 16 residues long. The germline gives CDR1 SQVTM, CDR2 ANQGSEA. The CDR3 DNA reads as TGCATCGTTGAAGATCGGTACAGGATTCTTTTTGATACGCAGTATTTT. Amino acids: CIVEDRYRILFDTQYF.

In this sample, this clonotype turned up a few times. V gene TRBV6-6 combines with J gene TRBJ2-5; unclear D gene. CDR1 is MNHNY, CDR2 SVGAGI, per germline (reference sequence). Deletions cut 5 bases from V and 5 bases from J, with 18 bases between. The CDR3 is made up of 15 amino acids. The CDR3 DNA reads TGTGCCAGCAGTCCCCCGGACCCAGCTGGGGAGACCCAGTACTTC. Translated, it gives CASSPPDPAGETQYF.